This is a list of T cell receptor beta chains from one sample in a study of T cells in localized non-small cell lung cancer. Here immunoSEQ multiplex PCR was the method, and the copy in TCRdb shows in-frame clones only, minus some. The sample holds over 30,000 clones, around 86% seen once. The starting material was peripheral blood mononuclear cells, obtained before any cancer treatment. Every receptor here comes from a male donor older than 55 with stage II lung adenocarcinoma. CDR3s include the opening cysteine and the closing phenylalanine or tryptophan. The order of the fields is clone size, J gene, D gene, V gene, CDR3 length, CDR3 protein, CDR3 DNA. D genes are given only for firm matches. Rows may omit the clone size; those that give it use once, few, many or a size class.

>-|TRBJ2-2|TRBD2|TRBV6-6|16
CASIPGAGGGTGELFF
TGTGCCAGCATCCCCGGAGCGGGAGGGGGCACCGGGGAGCTGTTTTTT
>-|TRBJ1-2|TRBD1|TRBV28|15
CASSLVPGGAYGYTF
TGTGCCAGCAGTTTAGTCCCAGGGGGTGCTTATGGCTACACCTTC
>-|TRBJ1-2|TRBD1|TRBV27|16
CASSLDRRSSGYGYTF
TGTGCCAGCAGTTTGGACAGGAGGAGCTCGGGCTATGGCTACACCTTC
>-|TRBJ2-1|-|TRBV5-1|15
CASSLVGGSYNEQFF
TGCGCCAGCAGCTTGGTTGGGGGCTCCTACAATGAGCAGTTCTTC
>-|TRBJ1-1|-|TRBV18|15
CASSPQPGDAGEAFF
TGTGCCAGCTCACCACAGCCAGGGGATGCTGGCGAAGCTTTCTTT
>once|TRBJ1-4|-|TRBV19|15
CASKHQIATNEKLFF
TGTGCCAGTAAACACCAGATAGCAACTAATGAAAAACTGTTTTTT
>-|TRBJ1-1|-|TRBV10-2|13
CASNMLPNTEAFF
TGCGCCAGCAATATGTTACCGAACACTGAAGCTTTCTTT
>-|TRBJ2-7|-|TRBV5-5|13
CASSLVGRIEQYF
TGTGCCAGCAGCTTGGTTGGACGGATCGAGCAGTACTTC
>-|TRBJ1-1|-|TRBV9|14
CASSASTYDTEAFF
TGTGCCAGCAGCGCCTCGACCTACGACACTGAAGCTTTCTTT
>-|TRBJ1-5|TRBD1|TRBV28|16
CASSSLDRAPDQPQHF
TGTGCCAGCAGTTCCCTGGACAGGGCTCCTGATCAGCCCCAGCATTTT
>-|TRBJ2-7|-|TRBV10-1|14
CASSAGIAVHEQYF
TGCGCCAGCAGTGCGGGGATAGCCGTCCACGAGCAGTACTTC
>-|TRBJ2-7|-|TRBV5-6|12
CASSLSRLEQYF
TGTGCCAGCAGCTTGTCCAGGCTCGAGCAGTACTTC
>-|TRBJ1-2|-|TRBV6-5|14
CASSYSTGGNGYTF
TGTGCCAGCAGTTACTCGACTGGGGGCAATGGCTACACCTTC
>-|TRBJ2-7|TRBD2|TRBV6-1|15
CASSGAGGYYYEQYF
TGTGCCAGCAGTGGCGCCGGGGGGTACTACTACGAGCAGTACTTC
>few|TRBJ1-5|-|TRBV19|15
CASTNTGTINQPQHF
TGTGCCAGTACCAACACCGGGACGATCAATCAGCCCCAGCATTTT
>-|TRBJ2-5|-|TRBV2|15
CASRGTGTSKETQYF
TGTGCCAGCAGGGGGACCGGGACCTCGAAAGAGACCCAGTACTTC
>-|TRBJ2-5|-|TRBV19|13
CASSIAGQETQYF
TGTGCCAGTAGTATCGCGGGACAAGAGACCCAGTACTTC
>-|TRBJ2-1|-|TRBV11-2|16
CASRYPGQHTRNEQFF
TGTGCCAGCAGATATCCGGGACAACATACTAGGAATGAGCAGTTCTTC
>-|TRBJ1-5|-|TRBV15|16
CATSRPGQYSNQPQHF
TGTGCCACCAGCCGGCCGGGACAATATAGCAATCAGCCCCAGCATTTT
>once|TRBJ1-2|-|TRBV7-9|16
CASSLEHLRGMYGYTF
TGTGCCAGCAGTTTGGAACACCTCCGGGGAATGTATGGCTACACCTTC
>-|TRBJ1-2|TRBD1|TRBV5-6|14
CASSLSGTAYGYTF
TGTGCCAGCAGCTTGTCGGGGACAGCTTATGGCTACACCTTC
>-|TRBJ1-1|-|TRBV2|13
CATQREMNTEAFF
TGTGCCACCCAAAGAGAAATGAACACTGAAGCTTTCTTT
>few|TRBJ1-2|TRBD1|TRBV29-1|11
CSAGTAYGYTF
TGCAGCGCCGGGACAGCTTATGGCTACACCTTC
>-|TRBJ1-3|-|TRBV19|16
CASSTPLGGSGNTIYF
TGTGCCAGTAGTACGCCCCTCGGGGGGTCTGGAAACACCATATATTTT
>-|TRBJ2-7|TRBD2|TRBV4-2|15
CASSQEAGTRSEQYF
TGTGCCAGCAGCCAAGAAGCGGGGACTAGGAGCGAGCAGTACTTC
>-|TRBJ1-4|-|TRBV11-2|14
CASSIGAKNEKLFF
TGTGCCAGCAGCATCGGGGCCAAAAATGAAAAACTGTTTTTT
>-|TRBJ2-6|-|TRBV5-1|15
CASSSDMPGANVLTF
TGCGCCAGCAGCTCGGACATGCCTGGGGCCAACGTCCTGACTTTC
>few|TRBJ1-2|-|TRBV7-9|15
CASTPGGATNYGYTF
TGTGCCAGCACCCCTGGGGGGGCCACTAACTATGGCTACACCTTC
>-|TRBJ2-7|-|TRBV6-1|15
CASSPSGGSSYEQYF
TGTGCCAGCAGCCCCTCCGGTGGCAGCTCCTACGAGCAGTACTTC
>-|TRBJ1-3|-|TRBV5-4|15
CAIRPGATSGNTIYF
TGTGCCATTAGGCCGGGGGCGACCTCTGGAAACACCATATATTTT
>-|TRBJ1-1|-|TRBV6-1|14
CASTWGTMNTEAFF
TGTGCCAGCACCTGGGGAACAATGAACACTGAAGCTTTCTTT
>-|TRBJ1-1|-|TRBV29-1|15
CSVDRAGALNTEAFF
TGCAGCGTTGACCGGGCAGGGGCCCTGAACACTGAAGCTTTCTTT
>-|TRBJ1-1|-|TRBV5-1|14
CASSLADLDTEAFF
TGCGCCAGCAGTCTCGCGGACCTGGACACTGAAGCTTTCTTT
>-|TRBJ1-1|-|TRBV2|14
CASSEVSRLTEAFF
TGTGCCAGCAGTGAAGTCAGTAGATTGACTGAAGCTTTCTTT
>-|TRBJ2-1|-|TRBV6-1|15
CASSEQGTSYNEQFF
TGTGCCAGCAGTGAGCAGGGGACCTCCTACAATGAGCAGTTCTTC
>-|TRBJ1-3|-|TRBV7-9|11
CASSPSDTIYF
TGTGCCAGCAGCCCCTCGGACACCATATATTTT
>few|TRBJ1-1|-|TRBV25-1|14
CASSRGRGGTEAFF
TGTGCCAGCAGCCGGGGGAGGGGGGGCACTGAAGCTTTCTTT
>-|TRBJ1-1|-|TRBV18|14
CASSPGRERTEAFF
TGTGCCAGCTCACCAGGGAGAGAGAGGACTGAAGCTTTCTTT
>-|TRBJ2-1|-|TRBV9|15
CASSVGTLPHNEQFF
TGTGCCAGCAGCGTAGGGACTCTTCCCCACAATGAGCAGTTCTTC
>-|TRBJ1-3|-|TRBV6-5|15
CASSRISSGGNTIYF
TGTGCCAGCAGCCGCATTAGTTCAGGAGGAAACACCATATATTTT
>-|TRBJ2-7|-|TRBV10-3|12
CAISDEGKEQYF
TGTGCCATCAGTGATGAGGGGAAAGAGCAGTACTTC
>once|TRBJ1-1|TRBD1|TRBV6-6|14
CASSTQTGAPKTFF
TGTGCCAGCAGTACTCAGACAGGGGCCCCGAAAACTTTCTTT
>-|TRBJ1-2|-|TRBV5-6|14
CASSWRTANYGYTF
TGTGCCAGCAGCTGGCGGACGGCTAACTATGGCTACACCTTC
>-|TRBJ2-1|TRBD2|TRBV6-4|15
CASSDSTSGKNEQFF
TGTGCCAGCAGTGACTCAACTAGCGGGAAAAATGAGCAGTTCTTC
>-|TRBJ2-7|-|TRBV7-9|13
CASSPTGSSEQYF
TGTGCCAGCAGCCCAACAGGATCCTCCGAGCAGTACTTC
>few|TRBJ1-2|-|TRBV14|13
CASSSFRSHGYTF
TGTGCCAGCAGCAGTTTCCGGTCCCATGGCTACACCTTC
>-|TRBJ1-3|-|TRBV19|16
CASTIRTLSSGNTIYF
TGTGCCAGTACCATCCGGACCTTGAGCTCTGGAAACACCATATATTTT
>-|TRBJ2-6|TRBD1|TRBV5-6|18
CASSFPGQGVSGANVLTF
TGTGCCAGCAGCTTCCCGGGACAGGGGGTCTCTGGGGCCAACGTCCTGACTTTC
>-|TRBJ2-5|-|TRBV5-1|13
CASNKDTQETQYF
TGCGCCAGCAATAAAGACACCCAAGAGACCCAGTACTTC
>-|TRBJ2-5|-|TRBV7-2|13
CASSLEAEETQYF
TGTGCCAGCAGCTTAGAGGCAGAAGAGACCCAGTACTTC
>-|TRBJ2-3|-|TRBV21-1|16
CASSKMGLAETDTQYF
TGTGCCAGCAGCAAAATGGGACTAGCGGAGACAGATACGCAGTATTTT
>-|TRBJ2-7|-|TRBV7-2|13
CASSFAANGGQYF
TGTGCCAGCAGCTTCGCGGCGAACGGTGGGCAGTACTTC
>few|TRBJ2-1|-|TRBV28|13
CASSLGGRTEQFF
TGTGCCAGCAGTTTAGGAGGGAGGACAGAGCAGTTCTTC
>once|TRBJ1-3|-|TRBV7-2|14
CASSSTRSGNTIYF
TGTGCCAGCAGCTCCACAAGGTCTGGAAACACCATATATTTT